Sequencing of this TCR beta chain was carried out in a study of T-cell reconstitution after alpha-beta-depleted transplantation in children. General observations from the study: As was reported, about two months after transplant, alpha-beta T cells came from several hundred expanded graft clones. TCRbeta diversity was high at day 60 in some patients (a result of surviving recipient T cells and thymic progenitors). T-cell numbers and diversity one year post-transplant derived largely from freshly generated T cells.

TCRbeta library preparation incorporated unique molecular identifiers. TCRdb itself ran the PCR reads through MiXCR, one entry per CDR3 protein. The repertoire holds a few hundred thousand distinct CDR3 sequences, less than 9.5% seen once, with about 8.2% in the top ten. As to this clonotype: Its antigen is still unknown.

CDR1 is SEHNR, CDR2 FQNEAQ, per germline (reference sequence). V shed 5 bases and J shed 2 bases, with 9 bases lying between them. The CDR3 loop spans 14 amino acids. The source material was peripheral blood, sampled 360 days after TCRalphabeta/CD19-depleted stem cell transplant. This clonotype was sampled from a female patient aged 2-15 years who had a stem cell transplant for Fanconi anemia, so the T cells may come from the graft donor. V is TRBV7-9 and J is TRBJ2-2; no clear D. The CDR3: CASSHRFNTGELFF. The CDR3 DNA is TGTGCCAGCAGCCACCGGTTTAACACCGGGGAGCTGTTTTTT.